The 20 T cell receptor beta chains listed next were all sequenced from one sample in a study of a mutant IDH1 vaccine in newly diagnosed glioma. TCRdb's copy holds only in-frame clones and misses some; the assay was immunoSEQ multiplex PCR. The sample holds around 50,000 clones, approximately 84% seen once. As to time point: week 47, end of study. The content of each vaccine dose was 300 ug of mutant IDH1 20-mer peptide, and topical imiquimod accompanied it. Antigens for these TCRs are unknown. The sequences come from PBMCs, collected from a glioma patient whose treatment included an IDH1 peptide vaccine. The origin of the receptors is a woman aged 25-40 years with glioma. Some clones in this sample may be carry-over from other donors' samples.

The chain combines TRBV7-6 with TRBJ1-4, with TRBD1 as a possible D gene (5 bases). Germline V gene lookup returns CDR1 SGHVS and CDR2 FNYEAQ. CDR3 length: 14 amino acids. Between the trimmed V and J ends, which lost 1 base and 5 bases, there was a span of 8 bases. The CDR3 nucleotides are TGTGCCAGCAGCTTAGGGACAAGAAATGAAAAACTGTTTTTT. As protein: CASSLGTRNEKLFF.

The chain is built from TRBV7-9 and TRBJ2-5; possibly TRBD1 for D (6 bases). The CDR3 spans 15 residues. V was clipped by 5 bases and J by 4 bases, with 17 bases between them. CDR1 and CDR2 (germline): SEHNR, FQNEAQ (reference sequence). The CDR3 is CASSPPGTRGETQYF. The DNA for the CDR3 is TGTGCCAGCAGCCCCCCAGGGACAAGGGGAGAGACCCAGTACTTC.

The chain joins TRBV5-1 to TRBJ2-7; TRBD1 matches 9 bases. CDR1 and CDR2 (germline): SGHRS, YFSETQ. The junction had 1 base not matched to a gene; V was cut back by 2 bases and J by 1 base. This CDR3 is 14 amino acids long. The CDR3, as DNA: TGCGCCAGCAGCTTTGGGACAGGGTCCTACGAGCAGTACTTC. Amino acids: CASSFGTGSYEQYF.

V and J are TRBV18 and TRBJ2-1, with 8 bases that match TRBD2. V shed 2 bases and J 6 bases; nucleotides not matched to a gene: 15. The CDR3 extends over 18 amino acids. Germline V gene data show CDR1 as KGHSH and CDR2 as LQKENI. CDR3 residues: CASSPAPAGGVTLNEQFF. Here the CDR3 DNA reads TGTGCCAGCTCACCAGCCCCCGCCGGGGGGGTTACGCTCAATGAGCAGTTCTTC.

The chain links TRBV6-5 to TRBJ2-7, with a tentative D call TRBD2 (6 bases). Germline values: CDR1 MNHEY, CDR2 SVGAGI. There are 12 residues in the CDR3. Trimming took off 5 bases at V and 3 bases at J, with 8 bases between the two ends. The CDR3 nucleotides read TGTGCCAGCAGTCGTAGCGGCTACGAGCAGTACTTC. Translating gives CASSRSGYEQYF.

The chain recombines TRBV5-4 with TRBJ2-1; 8 bases map to TRBD1. Trimming at V came to 2 bases and at J to 10 bases, leaving 11 bases not matched to a gene. Germline CDR1 SGHNT, CDR2 YYREEE (reference sequence). This CDR3 contains 15 residues. The CDR3 region has the DNA TGTGCCAGCAGCTTCGGACAGGGCTTAGGGAGGGAGCAGTTCTTC. It encodes CASSFGQGLGREQFF.

V gene TRBV9 combines with J gene TRBJ1-3, with D uncertain. This CDR3 contains 16 residues. Germline lookup yields CDR1 SGDLS and CDR2 YYNGEE. V lost 0 bases, J lost 4 bases, and 14 bases lay in between. Here the CDR3 DNA reads TGTGCCAGCAGCGTAGAAGGGTTTCTTACAGGAAACACCATATATTTT. It is translated as CASSVEGFLTGNTIYF.

J is TRBJ2-5 and V is TRBV20-1; D unresolved. The length of the CDR3 is 10 residues. The germline V gene has CDR1 DFQATT and CDR2 SNEGSKA (reference sequence). Trimming took off 6 bases at V and 4 bases at J, with 6 bases between the two ends. The CDR3 sequence: CSAPRETQYF. The CDR3 DNA sequence: TGCAGTGCCCCGCGAGAGACCCAGTACTTC.

The chain links TRBV2 to TRBJ2-2; no reliable D call. Trimming cost V 2 bases and J 1 base, with 5 bases left between them. The CDR3 is 14 residues long. From germline, CDR1 is SNHLY and CDR2 FYNNEI. The DNA of the CDR3 is TGTGCCAGCAGTGAACGCGAGAACACCGGGGAGCTGTTTTTT. Protein sequence: CASSERENTGELFF.

This clone was seen only once. CDR3 bases: TGTGCCAGCAGTGATGTTGGGTGGGGAGCGCACACTGAAGCTTTCTTT. Encoded protein: CASSDVGWGAHTEAFF. The chain carries TRBV6-1 and TRBJ1-1; no clear D. Trimming removed 3 bases at V and 3 bases at J, with 17 bases between. CDR3 size: 16 residues. The germline V gene has CDR1 MNHNS and CDR2 SASEGT.

This clone was recorded only once. This chain joins TRBV19 and TRBJ2-7, with D perhaps TRBD2 (5 bases). Per the germline V gene, CDR1 is LNHDA and CDR2 is SQIVND (reference sequence). This CDR3 comprises 13 residues. V was clipped by 6 bases and J by 3 bases, with 12 bases between them. The CDR3 is CASRPGESYEQYF. The CDR3 DNA reads as TGTGCCAGTAGACCCGGGGAGAGCTACGAGCAGTACTTC. The full variable domain, with the rest looked up from reference TRBV19 and TRBJ2-7, is DGGITQSPKYLFRKEGQNVTLSCEQNLNHDAMYWYRQDPGQGLRLIYYSQIVNDFQKGDIAEGYSVSREKKESFPLTVTSAQKNPTAFYLCASRPGESYEQYFGPGTRLTVT.

The V call is TRBV27, the J call TRBJ2-2; possible D gene TRBD2, 7 bases. Germline lookup yields CDR1 MNHEY and CDR2 SMNVEV (reference sequence). The CDR3 covers 14 residues. Trimming took off 9 bases at V and 0 bases at J, with 11 bases between the two ends. CDR3 sequence reads: CASGGGANTGELFF. CDR3 sequence (DNA): TGTGCCAGTGGAGGGGGGGCGAACACCGGGGAGCTGTTTTTT.

This chain joins TRBV5-1 and TRBJ2-1; 15 bases map to TRBD2. Germline V lookup: CDR1 SGHRS, CDR2 YFSETQ. The CDR3 consists of 16 residues. Trimming took 4 bases from V and 9 from J; bases not matched to a gene: 8. The CDR3 protein is CASSISTGLAGGEQFF. Here the CDR3 DNA reads TGCGCCAGCAGCATCTCAACGGGACTAGCGGGAGGTGAGCAGTTCTTC.

This clone was seen a few times. The chain combines TRBV10-1 with TRBJ2-2, with 8 bases matching TRBD2. Unmatched junction bases numbered 6, after V lost 5 bases and J lost 7 bases. The germline gives CDR1 WNHNN, CDR2 SYGVQD (reference sequence). The length of the CDR3 is 14 residues. The DNA of the CDR3 is TGCGCCAGCAGTAGCGGGAGTAAGGGCGGGGAGCTGTTTTTT. Protein: CASSSGSKGGELFF.

V and J are TRBV4-1 and TRBJ2-1; D is undetermined. CDR1 is MGHRA and CDR2 is YSYEKL in the germline V gene. CDR3 size: 16 residues. The V gene lost 4 bases and the J gene lost 8 bases, with 21 bases spanning the gap. The chain's CDR3 is CASSPQVIGGGDEQFF. Here the CDR3 DNA reads TGCGCCAGCAGCCCTCAGGTTATAGGTGGTGGCGATGAGCAGTTCTTC.

The count of this clone is one. Here the CDR3 reads CAWRNIRAGAWETQYF. DNA of the CDR3: TGTGCCTGGAGGAACATTAGGGCGGGGGCGTGGGAGACCCAGTACTTC. The rearrangement uses TRBV30 and TRBJ2-5; maybe TRBD2 (7 bases). Germline CDR1 reads GTSNPN; CDR2 reads SVGIG (reference sequence). CDR3 length: 16 residues. V lost 3 bases and J 5 bases, leaving 22 bases between the germline ends.

The rearrangement joins TRBV5-1 to TRBJ1-4; TRBD1 matches at 7 bases. The length of the CDR3 is 17 residues. Germline lookup yields CDR1 SGHRS and CDR2 YFSETQ. Unmatched junction bases numbered 11, after V lost 1 base and J lost 5 bases. The CDR3 reads CASSLYDRAVRNEKLFF. The CDR3 bases are TGCGCCAGCAGCTTGTATGACAGGGCGGTAAGAAATGAAAAACTGTTTTTT.

The chain employs TRBV28 and TRBJ2-3, with 11 bases aligning to TRBD2. This CDR3 region has 15 residues. The V segment lost 6 bases and the J segment 3 bases; nucleotides outside the gene matches: 5. The germline CDR1 and CDR2 sequences are MDHEN and SYDVKM. The CDR3 is CASRSTSGRTDTQYF. The CDR3 DNA follows: TGTGCCAGCAGGTCTACTAGCGGGAGAACAGATACGCAGTATTTT.

This sequence joins TRBV5-6 and TRBJ2-5, with TRBD2 identical over 14 bases. J lost 4 bases, V lost 0 bases, and 2 bases had no gene match. This CDR3 is built from 16 residues. CDR1 is SGHDT and CDR2 is YYEEEE in the germline V gene. The CDR3 DNA follows: TGTGCCAGCAGCTTGGAAGGGACTAGCGGGGGAGAGACCCAGTACTTC. Its protein product is CASSLEGTSGGETQYF.

This clone was recorded a few times. The CDR3 spells CASSIAGFNQPQHF. As DNA, the CDR3 is TGTGCCAGTAGTATAGCGGGGTTTAATCAGCCCCAGCATTTT. The chain carries TRBV19 and TRBJ1-5; no clear D gene. The germline CDR1 and CDR2 sequences are LNHDA and SQIVND (reference sequence). The CDR3 spans 14 residues. Trimming took 1 base from V and 4 from J, leaving 8 bases between them.